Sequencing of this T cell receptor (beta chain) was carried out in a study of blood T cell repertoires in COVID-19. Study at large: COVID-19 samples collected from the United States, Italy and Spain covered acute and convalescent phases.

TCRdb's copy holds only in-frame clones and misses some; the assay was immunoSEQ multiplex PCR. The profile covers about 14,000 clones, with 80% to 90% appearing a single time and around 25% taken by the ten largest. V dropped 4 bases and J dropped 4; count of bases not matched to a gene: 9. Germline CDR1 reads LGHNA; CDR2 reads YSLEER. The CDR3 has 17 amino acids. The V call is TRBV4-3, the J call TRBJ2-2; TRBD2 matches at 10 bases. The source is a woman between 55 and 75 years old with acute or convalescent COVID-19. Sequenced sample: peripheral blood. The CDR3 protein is CASSLGQAGGGTGELFF. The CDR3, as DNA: TGCGCCAGCAGCCTCGGCCAAGCGGGAGGGGGCACCGGGGAGCTGTTTTTT.